This record covers a single T cell receptor beta chain. Germline CDR1 LGHNA, CDR2 YSLEER. V dropped 1 base and J dropped 1; count of bases not matched to a gene: 17. This CDR3 spans 21 amino acids. This sample is part of a study of beta chain features in type 1 diabetes. Isolated RNA was reverse transcribed in full, so expressed TCRB transcripts were sequenced. The method was immunoSEQ multiplex PCR; TCRdb's version includes in-frame clones alone and lacks a portion of them. Among hundreds of thousands of clones, about 17% were seen once, and the ten largest hold about 0.025%. The material sequenced was naive CD4+ T cells from blood. The chain is built from TRBV4-3 and TRBJ2-1, with TRBD2 matching 9 bases. This clonotype originated in a woman in her late teens or twenties in good health. DNA of the CDR3: TGCGCCAGCAGCCAAGCCGGTAGCGGGAGAGGAGGGGGGTCATCCTACAATGAGCAGTTCTTC. It specifies CASSQAGSGRGGGSSYNEQFF.